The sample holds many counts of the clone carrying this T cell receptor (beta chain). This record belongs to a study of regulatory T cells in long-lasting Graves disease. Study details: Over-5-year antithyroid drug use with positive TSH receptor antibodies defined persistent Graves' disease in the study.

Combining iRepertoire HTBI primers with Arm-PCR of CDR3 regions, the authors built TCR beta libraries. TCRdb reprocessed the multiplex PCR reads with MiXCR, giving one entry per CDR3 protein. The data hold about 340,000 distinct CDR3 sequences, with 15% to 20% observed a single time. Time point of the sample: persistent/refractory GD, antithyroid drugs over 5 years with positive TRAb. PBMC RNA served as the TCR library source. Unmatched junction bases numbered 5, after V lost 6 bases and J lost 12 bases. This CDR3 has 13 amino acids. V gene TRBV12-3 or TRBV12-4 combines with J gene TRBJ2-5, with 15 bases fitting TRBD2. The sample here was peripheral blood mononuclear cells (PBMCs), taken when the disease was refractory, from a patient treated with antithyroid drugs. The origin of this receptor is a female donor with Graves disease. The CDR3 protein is CASSSWTSGREYF. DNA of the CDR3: TGTGCCAGCAGCTCCTGGACTAGCGGGAGGGAGTACTTC.